This T cell receptor beta chain emerged from a study of cytomegalovirus exposure and HLA in healthy donors. Study-wide background: HLA-typed donors were the source of about 90 million unique TCRs held in an early data release. Regarding the study as a whole: The authors later found HLA-associated TCR beta chains more clonally expanded than equally common others. The authors confirmed in vitro that three CMV-associated chains were specific for CMV antigens.

The PCR employed 60 Vbeta primers together with 13 Jbeta primers. Generated by immunoSEQ multiplex PCR, the TCRdb table keeps only in-frame clones and is missing some. The table records about 110,000 clones, about 79% of them present only once. This clone was seen a single time. The antigen remains unidentified. The CDR3 has 17 amino acids. The germline V gene encodes CDR1 MGHRA and CDR2 YSYEKL. V dropped 0 bases and J dropped 0 bases, with 13 bases sitting between them. The TCR sequence derives from a man aged 50-60 years in good health and CMV-seropositive. Sequenced sample: PBMCs. V is TRBV4-1 and J is TRBJ2-3, with D perhaps TRBD2 (6 bases). In DNA, the CDR3 is TGCGCCAGCAGCCAAGAAGCTAGCGTCGTTAGCACAGATACGCAGTATTTT. This gives the protein CASSQEASVVSTDTQYF.